The T cell receptor (beta chain) described here comes from a study of OX40 agonist ivuxolimab in advanced cancers. Describing the broader study: Ivuxolimab was a fully human IgG2 agonistic monoclonal antibody targeting the costimulatory receptor OX40 (CD134). The dose-escalation cohort was around 84% male with a mean age of about 54 years, ranging from about 20 to 80. Partial responses occurred in three dose-escalation patients, of whom one had hepatocellular carcinoma and two had cutaneous melanoma. The monotherapy dose-escalation portion (N of about 50 patients) of the phase I ivuxolimab trial is reported in the paper. Patients were allowed to have had prior anti-PD-1, anti-PD-L1 or anti-CTLA-4 therapy, and more than 30% of the dose-escalation patients had previously received checkpoint inhibitors. Intravenous ivuxolimab was administered to patients every 2 weeks at six dose levels: 0.01, 0.1, 0.3, 1.5, 3 and 10 mg/kg. Peripheral TCRbeta sequencing was intended to test whether TCR sequence diversity was altered and clonal T-cell expansion was caused by ivuxolimab. Of the 50 to 55 dose-escalation patients, hepatocellular carcinoma was present in about 20, melanoma in some 15, renal cell carcinoma in 9 and head and neck cancer in 9.

On this clone itself: Its specific antigen is unknown. One base away there is no much larger clone; base qualities are not given.

Patients with a history of autoimmune disease or receiving systemic immunosuppression were excluded from the trial. Peripheral blood for TCR sequencing was collected from all dose cohorts at baseline, on cycle 4 day 1, and on cycle 7 day 1. Samples came from an open-label, multicenter, first-in-human phase I dose-escalation trial of ivuxolimab. Adults with locally advanced or metastatic head and neck squamous cell, hepatocellular, melanoma or renal cell carcinoma were enrolled in the trial. Before TCR sequencing, CD4+ and CD8+ T cells were separately sorted from peripheral blood. For sequencing of the TCRbeta CDR3 region, genomic DNA was extracted from the sorted cells. TCRbeta CDR3 regions were sequenced using the immunoSEQ Assay. TCRdb re-hosts the immuneACCESS table, in-frame sequences only. Its copies lack some clones; in the studies checked, an unresolved V gene accounts for under half of them, and the cause for the rest is not known. The sample has tens of thousands of clones on record, 80% to 90% of them singletons. The ten largest clones capture roughly 12% of the sample.

Findings and caveats that apply to the study as a whole: The antigen specificity of the peripheral T cells that underwent clonal expansion was not determined. At doses from 0.1 to 3.0 mg/kg, clonal expansion was seen in both CD4+ and CD8+ blood T cells between baseline and week 6. Low levels of normalized T-cell clonal expansion were also seen in some patients who did not respond. In the 0.1-3.0 mg/kg groups, partial responders had among the lowest normalized peripheral clonal expansion, particularly in CD8+ T cells. After ivuxolimab, more expanded clones were found on average in CD8+ T cells than in CD4+ T cells.

V and J lose 5 bases and 12 bases, and a span of 14 bases separates them. The CDR3, from cysteine to phenylalanine, totals 13 residues. The sequence is cut down to CDR3 DNA, 39 bases in frame from base 1. The germline V gene provides CDR1 SGHVS and CDR2 FNYEAQ. The TCR sequence derives from an adult with an advanced solid tumor such as melanoma, head and neck, liver or kidney cancer. Sample: CD4+ or CD8+ T cells sorted from blood, taken in a trial of the OX40 agonist ivuxolimab. The chain employs TRBV7-6 and TRBJ1-6; the D gene identity is not certain. The nucleotide sequence reads TGTGCCAGCAGCCTAGGCAGCCGTGAACCCCTCCACTTT. It translates as CASSLGSREPLHF.